These 25 T cell receptor delta chains share one sample of origin, sequenced in a study of gamma-delta chains in newborns, infants, children. TCRdb reanalyzed the reads using CATT. The data hold roughly 5,400 delta-chain clones, with over 3% observed a single time. Sequencing was done on a sample of blood. The receptors were sampled from a child who was a newborn, infant or young child, either healthy, febrile or measles-vaccinated (not recorded which).

This chain uses TRDV2 with TRDJ3; 7 nucleotides align to TRDD3. Germline CDR1 GEAIGNYY, CDR2 EKD. With V trimmed by 1 base and J by 0 bases, 14 bases remained unmatched. The CDR3 extends over 21 amino acids. The CDR3 DNA reads TGTGCCTGTGACACTGTTGTACTGGGGCCACCCAGCTCCTGGGACACCCGACAGATGTTTTTC. The encoded protein is CACDTVVLGPPSSWDTRQMFF.

This clone turned up a few times. This chain uses TRDV2 with TRDJ3; 11 nucleotides align to TRDD3. This CDR3 is 20 amino acids long. V was pared by 3 bases and J by 0 bases, with 9 bases of the junction left unmatched. Germline lookup yields CDR1 GEAIGNYY and CDR2 EKD. In nucleotides, the CDR3 is TGTGCCTGTGACGCCACTACTGGGGGATATAGCTCCTGGGACACCCGACAGATGTTTTTC. Amino acids: CACDATTGGYSSWDTRQMFF.

This clone was picked up a small number of times. Other DNA sequences in the same sample also yield this CDR3. The J gene is TRDJ3, the V gene TRDV2; 10 nucleotides match TRDD3. CDR3 size: 19 residues. Trimming took 1 base from V and 0 from J; bases not matched to a gene: 5. CDR1 is GEAIGNYY, CDR2 EKD, per germline. CDR3 sequence: CACDTGGYLSSWDTRQMFF. The CDR3 bases are TGTGCCTGTGACACTGGGGGATACCTCAGCTCCTGGGACACCCGACAGATGTTTTTC.

The chain is built from TRDV2 and TRDJ3; 11 nucleotides align to TRDD3. Germline lookup yields CDR1 GEAIGNYY and CDR2 EKD. The CDR3 is made up of 20 amino acids. V gave up 0 bases and J gave up 0 bases; unmatched junction bases: 6. CDR3 DNA sequence: TGTGCCTGTGACACCGCGGGTACTGGGGGATACTCCTGGGACACCCGACAGATGTTTTTC. It codes for CACDTAGTGGYSWDTRQMFF.

Only a few counts were recorded for this clone. The chain carries TRDV1 and TRDJ1; TRDD3 matches at 10 bases. From germline, CDR1 is TSWWSYY and CDR2 QGS. The J segment lost 0 bases and the V segment lost 0 bases, leaving 7 bases of the junction unmatched. The CDR3 is 18 amino acids. CDR3 coding DNA: TGTGCTCTTGGGGAACTAGCTACTGGGGGATTGTACACCGATAAACTCATCTTT. This encodes CALGELATGGLYTDKLIF.

This clone has a handful of counts. This chain connects TRDV2 to TRDJ3; TRDD3 agrees at 11 bases. The CDR3 has 18 residues. The trim removed 2 bases at V and 0 bases at J, leaving 2 bases unmatched. The V gene's germline CDR1 is GEAIGNYY and CDR2 EKD. The CDR3 protein is CACDILGDISWDTRQMFF. The CDR3 DNA reads TGTGCCTGTGACATACTGGGGGATATCTCCTGGGACACCCGACAGATGTTTTTC.

The chain is built from TRAV29/DV5 and TRDJ1; D perhaps matches TRDD3 (5 bases). The V gene lost 1 base and the J gene lost 0 bases, with 37 bases spanning the gap. CDR3 length: 23 amino acids. Germline V gene lookup returns CDR1 NSMFDY and CDR2 ISSIKDK. The CDR3 loop reads CAASLKATASQGAGGGYTDKLIF. The DNA of the CDR3 is TGTGCAGCAAGCCTCAAGGCTACAGCTAGCCAGGGGGCTGGCGGGGGGTACACCGATAAACTCATCTTT.

The chain couples TRDV2 to TRDJ3; the match to TRDD3 covers 9 bases. Germline V gives CDR1 GEAIGNYY, CDR2 EKD. There are 18 residues in the CDR3. The J segment lost 0 bases and the V segment lost 3 bases, leaving 5 bases of the junction unmatched. For the CDR3, the DNA is TGTGCCTGTGACTCACTGGGGGACTTCTCCTGGGACACCCGACAGATGTTTTTC. It translates to CACDSLGDFSWDTRQMFF.

Concerning this clone itself: This could be a read error, since a much larger clone is one nucleotide away. V is TRDV2 and J is TRDJ3; 8 nucleotides align to TRDD3. Germline V gene lookup returns CDR1 GEAIGNYY and CDR2 EKD. This CDR3 region has 17 residues. The CDR3 region is CACDSTGGSRDTRQMFF. CDR3 coding DNA: TGTGCCTGTGACAGTACTGGGGGCTCCAGGGACACCCGACAGATGTTTTTC.

A remark on this clone: Other DNA sequences of this sample code for an identical CDR3. V is TRDV2 and J is TRDJ3; 9 nucleotides line up with TRDD3. This CDR3 has 18 residues. Per the germline V gene, CDR1 is GEAIGNYY and CDR2 is EKD. V was pared by 0 bases and J by 1 base, with 3 bases of the junction left unmatched. CDR3 DNA sequence: TGTGCCTGTGACACCGCTGGGGGATCGTCCTGGGACACCCGACAGATGTTTTTC. Amino acids: CACDTAGGSSWDTRQMFF.

As regards this clone: An end of the junction does not agree with germline; a read error may underlie this. V usage is TRDV2 and J usage is TRDJ2; the match to TRDD3 covers 8 bases. Germline loops: CDR1 GEAIGNYY, CDR2 EKD. CDR3 length equals 15 residues. CDR3 sequence: CAYDVLGGLTAQLFF. The CDR3, as DNA: TGTGCCTATGACGTACTGGGGGGTTTGACAGCACAACTCTTCTTT.

This clone has only a few counts. One end of the junction is discordant with germline, which a read error may explain. CDR3 loop: CACDTVLGVGSWDTRQMFF. CDR3 sequence (DNA): TGTGCCTGCGACACCGTACTGGGGGTAGGCTCCTGGGACACCCGACAGATGTTTTTC. The chain carries TRDV2 and TRDJ3, with 8 bases that match TRDD3. The CDR3 covers 19 residues. Germline V gene data show CDR1 as GEAIGNYY and CDR2 as EKD.

This clone was counted only a few times. The V call is TRAV29/DV5, the J call TRDJ1; TRDD3 matches 13 bases. This CDR3 region has 20 residues. Per germline, CDR1 NSMFDY and CDR2 ISSIKDK. With 0 bases clipped from V and 2 bases from J, the junction kept 16 bases outside the gene matches. The CDR3 region has the DNA TGTGCAGCAAGCGCCCTTTCCTACACTACTGGGGGATACGGGACCGATAAACTCATCTTT. It codes for CAASALSYTTGGYGTDKLIF.

The table lists this clone with a few counts. This chain joins TRDV2 and TRDJ1; 9 bases are a match to TRDD3. Trimming cost V 0 bases and J 4 bases; bases outside gene matches: 2. CDR1 is GEAIGNYY, CDR2 EKD, per germline. This CDR3 contains 14 residues. The CDR3: CACDTLLGDDKLIF. CDR3 nucleotides: TGTGCCTGTGACACCCTACTGGGGGACGATAAACTCATCTTT.

This clone was seen only a few times. CDR3 DNA: TGTGCCTGTGACACCTGGGGGATAAGCACCGATAAACTCATCTTT. Its translation: CACDTWGISTDKLIF. The J gene is TRDJ1, the V gene TRDV2, with TRDD3 identical over 9 bases. Germline assignment: CDR1 GEAIGNYY and CDR2 EKD. J gave up 1 base and V 0 bases, and 2 bases lay outside the gene matches. There are 15 residues in the CDR3.

The rearrangement links TRDV2 to TRDJ3; 9 bases align to TRDD3. Germline CDR1 reads GEAIGNYY; CDR2 reads EKD. The CDR3 length is 19 residues. Unmatched junction bases numbered 7, after V lost 2 bases and J lost 0 bases. The CDR3 DNA reads TGTGCCTGTGACAAAGTACTGGGGGACCGCTCCTGGGACACCCGACAGATGTTTTTC. Encoded protein: CACDKVLGDRSWDTRQMFF.

By share, this clone counts as medium-sized (0.01 to 0.1%). The chain couples TRDV2 to TRDJ1; 9 bases match TRDD3. Germline-derived CDR1 and CDR2 are GEAIGNYY and EKD. The CDR3 contains 16 residues. Trimming cost V 3 bases and J 3 bases; bases outside gene matches: 10. The DNA of the CDR3 is TGTGCCTGTGACGAACTGGGGGACTTCCGGGCCGATAAACTCATCTTT. Its protein product is CACDELGDFRADKLIF.

Notes on this clone: A read error may be the cause here, since a much bigger clone is one base away. Additional DNA sequences in this sample encode the identical CDR3. V usage is TRDV2 and J usage is TRDJ2, with D perhaps TRDD3 (5 bases). The CDR3 has 13 amino acids. V was trimmed by 1 base and J by 4 bases, leaving 6 bases between them. Germline V gives CDR1 GEAIGNYY, CDR2 EKD. DNA of the CDR3: TGTGCCTGTGACACATGGGGGACAGCACAACTCTTCTTT. It yields the protein CACDTWGTAQLFF.

About this clone: Relative to the germline gene, one junction end is altered; a read error may explain this. V is TRDV2 and J is TRDJ3; 11 nucleotides line up with TRDD3. Looked up from germline, CDR1 is GEAIGNYY and CDR2 is EKD. The CDR3 is 20 residues long. The CDR3: CACDTVSVGGYAWDARQMFF. CDR3 sequence (DNA): TGTGCCTGTGACACCGTTAGTGTTGGGGGATACGCCTGGGACGCCCGACAGATGTTTTTC.

This clone was seen more than once but under ten times. The chain joins TRAV29/DV5 to TRDJ1, with TRDD3 matching 9 bases. The CDR3 sequence is 18 residues long. J was trimmed by 3 bases and V by 0 bases; bases with no gene match: 15. Germline assignment: CDR1 NSMFDY and CDR2 ISSIKDK. CDR3 bases: TGTGCAGCAAGCGCTCCTACTCTTCGGGGATACGTAGCCGATAAACTCATCTTT. Amino acid sequence: CAASAPTLRGYVADKLIF.

The V and J genes are TRDV1 and TRDJ1; 10 nucleotides match TRDD3. TCRdb offers no J gene call, so here the DNA was matched to germline to obtain one. This CDR3 region has 21 residues. CDR1 is TSWWSYY, CDR2 QGS, per germline. V trimming: 2 bases; J trimming: 2 bases; junction bases outside the gene matches: 20. The CDR3 sequence is CALGELRSGDVGDTRTDKLIF. CDR3 DNA: TGTGCTCTTGGGGAATTGCGGTCGGGGGACGTGGGGGATACTCGAACCGATAAACTCATCTTT.

Comment on this clone: Additional DNA sequences in this sample encode the identical CDR3. The chain joins TRAV29/DV5 to TRDJ3; 11 positions match TRDD3. CDR1 NSMFDY and CDR2 ISSIKDK come from the germline V gene. J was trimmed by 0 bases and V by 0 bases; bases with no gene match: 11. CDR3 size: 21 residues. The CDR3 region is CAASVLGDNYLFSWDTRQMFF. The CDR3 DNA reads as TGTGCAGCAAGCGTACTGGGGGATAATTACCTTTTCTCCTGGGACACCCGACAGATGTTTTTC.

This clone showed up just a few times. A much larger clone lies one base from this, so it may be a read error. This chain uses TRDV2 with TRDJ3; 9 nucleotides match TRDD3. Germline V gene lookup returns CDR1 GEAIGNYY and CDR2 EKD. This CDR3 is built from 18 residues. CDR3 sequence: CACDTGGYSSWDTRQTFF. For the CDR3, the DNA is TGTGCCTGTGACACCGGGGGATACAGCTCCTGGGACACCCGACAGACGTTTTTC.

The genes are TRDV1 and TRDJ2; D may correspond to TRDD2 or TRDD3 (5 bases each). Germline V gives CDR1 TSWWSYY, CDR2 QGS. The CDR3 runs 20 residues. Trimming cost V 0 bases and J 10 bases, with 30 bases left between them. In DNA, the CDR3 is TGTGCTCTTGGGGAACTCTCTCCTATGTGGGGCCCTATTCGGAACGGACAACTCTTCTTT. It specifies CALGELSPMWGPIRNGQLFF.

With regard to this clone: An end of the junction does not agree with germline; a read error may underlie this. The sample carries other DNA sequences with the same CDR3. The rearrangement links TRDV2 to TRDJ3; D is possibly TRDD3 (6 bases). The germline CDR1 and CDR2 sequences are GEAIGNYY and EKD. The CDR3 is 18 amino acids. The CDR3 loop is CACDSMGVRSWDTRQMFF. The CDR3 DNA sequence: TGTGCCTGTGACTCAATGGGGGTCCGCTCCTGGGACACCCGACAGATGTTTTTT.